The 27 T cell receptor beta chains reported below all come from one sample, sequenced in a study of blood T cells in healthy people across ages. Primers used in a second PCR of roughly 6 to 11 cycles were a sample-barcoded 5' primer and a J-beta primer mix. TCRdb reanalysed the 5' RACE reads using MiXCR and keeps one entry per CDR3 protein. Of approximately 880,000 distinct CDR3 sequences in the sample, roughly 50% were seen once. Sequenced material: blood. These receptor sequences come from a man aged 25 to 40 in good health.

This chain joins TRBV5-1 and TRBJ2-3; the match to TRBD1 covers 9 bases. There are 15 residues in the CDR3. Germline V gene lookup returns CDR1 SGHRS and CDR2 YFSETQ. With 4 bases clipped from V and 3 bases from J, the junction kept 6 bases outside the gene matches. CDR3 sequence reads: CASSLQDRGTDTQYF. The CDR3 region has the DNA TGCGCCAGCAGCCTCCAGGACAGGGGAACAGATACGCAGTATTTT.

The chain couples TRBV6-2 or TRBV6-3 to TRBJ2-3, with 8 bases fitting TRBD1. The J segment lost 4 bases and the V segment lost 8 bases, leaving 8 bases of the junction unmatched. The CDR3 covers 14 residues. Germline CDR1 and CDR2: MNHEY and SVGEGT. The CDR3 sequence: CASGDRGMSDTQYF. The CDR3 bases are TGTGCCAGCGGCGACAGGGGAATGTCAGATACGCAGTATTTT.

The chain uses TRBV6-6 and TRBJ2-7; D ambiguous. V lost 2 bases and J 9 bases, leaving 17 bases between the germline ends. The CDR3 has 14 residues. The germline V gene encodes CDR1 MNHNY and CDR2 SVGAGI (reference sequence). CDR3 nucleotide sequence: TGTGCCAGCAGTTACCTACAGAGAATGGACGGGCAGTACTTC. Its protein product is CASSYLQRMDGQYF.

This clonotype was seen a single time. The CDR3, as DNA: TGTGCCAGCAGTTTATCGGGACAGGGAAGGGCATATGGCTACACCTTC. It specifies CASSLSGQGRAYGYTF. V and J are TRBV27 and TRBJ1-2; 9 bases agree with TRBD1. Germline V gene data show CDR1 as MNHEY and CDR2 as SMNVEV (reference sequence). The J segment lost 5 bases and the V segment lost 0 bases, leaving 7 bases of the junction unmatched. The CDR3 consists of 16 residues.

This clonotype has a handful of counts. The V and J genes are TRBV15 and TRBJ1-1; D remains unclear. Germline V gene lookup returns CDR1 LNHNV and CDR2 YYDKDF (reference sequence). Trimming took 0 bases from V and 3 from J, leaving 8 bases between them. This CDR3 contains 14 residues. The CDR3 DNA is TGTGCCACCAGCAGAGATGGGCGGGACACTGAAGCTTTCTTT. This gives the protein CATSRDGRDTEAFF.

This clonotype was counted between two and nine times. The rearrangement joins TRBV10-2 to TRBJ2-7; 11 positions agree with TRBD1. This CDR3 spans 15 amino acids. Unmatched junction bases numbered 9, after V lost 8 bases and J lost 3 bases. CDR1 and CDR2 (germline): WSHSY, SAAADI. DNA for the CDR3: TGCGCCAGCCAACCTCGGGACAGGGGGTTCTACGAGCAGTACTTC. Protein sequence: CASQPRDRGFYEQYF.

In this sample, this clonotype turned up a few times. This rearrangement joins TRBV4-1 to TRBJ2-1; 9 nucleotides line up with TRBD2. The CDR3 covers 17 residues. The junction had 6 bases not matched to a gene; V was cut back by 0 bases and J by 3 bases. The germline gives CDR1 MGHRA, CDR2 YSYEKL. CDR3 DNA: TGCGCCAGCAGCCAAGAAGTGGCGGGGGGGCTCTACAATGAGCAGTTCTTC. Its translation: CASSQEVAGGLYNEQFF.

A few counts support this clonotype. V is TRBV27 and J is TRBJ1-2; D unresolved. Germline values: CDR1 MNHEY, CDR2 SMNVEV (reference sequence). V dropped 3 bases and J dropped 2 bases, with 7 bases sitting between them. The length of the CDR3 is 13 residues. CDR3 loop: CASSLKENYGYTF. CDR3 nucleotides: TGTGCCAGCAGTTTGAAGGAGAACTATGGCTACACCTTC.

This clonotype turned up a few times. The J gene is TRBJ2-7, the V gene TRBV9; TRBD2 matches at 12 bases. The DNA end is more similar to TRBJ2-5, so the J call may be wrong. Looked up from germline, CDR1 is SGDLS and CDR2 is YYNGEE. There are 18 residues in the CDR3. CDR3 sequence reads: CASSVGSSGGAYLETQYF. CDR3 coding DNA: TGTGCCAGCAGCGTAGGATCTAGCGGGGGGGCCTACTTGGAGACCCAGTACTTC.

This rearrangement joins TRBV4-1 to TRBJ2-3, with 10 bases fitting TRBD2. CDR3 length: 20 amino acids. Germline CDR1 and CDR2: MGHRA and YSYEKL. V was clipped by 0 bases and J by 2 bases; unmatched bases: 14. CDR3 nucleotides: TGCGCCAGCAGCCAAGATCACGGGATAGCGGGGGGCCCACTCACAGATACGCAGTATTTT. It specifies CASSQDHGIAGGPLTDTQYF.

There are a few counts of this clonotype. The V call is TRBV3-1, the J call TRBJ2-1; 7 bases map to TRBD2. The V and J ends lost 0 bases and 4 bases, in that order; junction bases with no gene match: 3. Germline-derived CDR1 and CDR2 are LGHDT and YNNKEL (reference sequence). CDR3 size: 15 residues. DNA of the CDR3: TGTGCCAGCAGCCAAGATCGGGGGGAATACAATGAGCAGTTCTTC. Translation: CASSQDRGEYNEQFF.

The rearrangement links TRBV20-1 to TRBJ2-3; D is perhaps TRBD1 (5 bases). Between the trimmed V and J ends, which lost 5 bases and 0 bases, there was a span of 18 bases. The CDR3 contains 16 residues. Germline values: CDR1 DFQATT, CDR2 SNEGSKA (reference sequence). CDR3 nucleotide sequence: TGCAGTGCTGCGCTGATGGGGCGCCCTAGCACAGATACGCAGTATTTT. Protein product: CSAALMGRPSTDTQYF.

V is TRBV24-1 and J is TRBJ2-4; 10 nucleotides line up with TRBD2. The CDR3 has 14 residues. V lost 4 bases to trimming and J lost 13 bases; unmatched junction nucleotides: 9. Looked up from germline, CDR1 is KGHDR and CDR2 is SFDVKD. The CDR3 DNA sequence: TGTGCCACCAGTGAAGGGACTAGCGATGAAGAGCAGTACTTC. Translation gives CATSEGTSDEEQYF.

The V gene is TRBV5-1, the J gene TRBJ2-2, with TRBD1 identical over 8 bases. V lost 3 bases to trimming and J lost 4 bases; unmatched junction nucleotides: 5. From germline, CDR1 is SGHRS and CDR2 YFSETQ. The CDR3 consists of 15 residues. The CDR3 protein is CASSSYTGGTGELFF. DNA for the CDR3: TGCGCCAGCAGCTCCTACACAGGGGGCACCGGGGAGCTGTTTTTT.

The sample holds a few counts of this clonotype. The DNA of the CDR3 is TGTGCCAGCAGCTTGGGGCAGGGAGGGGGAAATACGCAGTATTTT. Protein sequence: CASSLGQGGGNTQYF. This rearrangement joins TRBV5-6 to TRBJ2-3; weak D call: TRBD2 (7 bases). CDR3 length: 15 amino acids. Trimming shortened V by 0 bases and J by 7 bases, and 15 bases separated the two germline ends. The V gene's germline CDR1 is SGHDT and CDR2 YYEEEE.

This clonotype was observed a few times. CDR3 sequence: CASSLKGMGQPQHF. In DNA form, the CDR3 reads TGTGCCAGCAGTTTAAAGGGGATGGGCCAGCCCCAGCATTTT. The genes are TRBV12-3 or TRBV12-4 and TRBJ1-5; TRBD1 might be the D (5 bases). This CDR3 is built from 14 residues. The ends were cut back, 2 bases at V and 7 bases at J, with 12 bases in the middle.

The V gene is TRBV7-9, the J gene TRBJ1-2; D not certain. Germline CDR1 reads SEHNR; CDR2 reads FQNEAQ (reference sequence). V was pared by 3 bases and J by 6 bases, with 8 bases between. The CDR3 spans 12 residues. The CDR3 sequence is CASSFLEDGYTF. As DNA, the CDR3 is TGTGCCAGCAGCTTTCTCGAGGATGGCTACACCTTC.

The chain combines TRBV28 with TRBJ2-3; 9 bases fit TRBD2. This CDR3 contains 17 residues. The J segment lost 2 bases and the V segment lost 6 bases, leaving 12 bases of the junction unmatched. The germline gives CDR1 MDHEN, CDR2 SYDVKM. The CDR3 coding sequence is TGTGCCAGCAGCAACTTCGGACTAGCGACCAACACAGATACGCAGTATTTT. Amino acids: CASSNFGLATNTDTQYF.

This clonotype was found a few times. The chain links TRBV11-2 to TRBJ2-1; TRBD2 aligns across 10 bases. The CDR3 is 15 amino acids. V trimming: 4 bases; J trimming: 3 bases; junction bases outside the gene matches: 3. Looked up from germline, CDR1 is SGHAT and CDR2 is FQNNGV. The CDR3 region is CASSSGLALYNEQFF. CDR3 sequence (DNA): TGTGCCAGCAGCTCGGGACTAGCGCTCTACAATGAGCAGTTCTTC.

This clonotype was detected only once. The V call is TRBV11-3, the J call TRBJ1-1, with D hard to call. CDR1 is SGHNT and CDR2 is YENEEA in the germline V gene. Between the trimmed V and J ends, which lost 5 bases and 3 bases, there was a span of 13 bases. This CDR3 comprises 14 residues. For the CDR3, the DNA is TGTGCCAGCAGCCGCAGGACGACGGACACTGAAGCTTTCTTT. It codes for CASSRRTTDTEAFF. Variable domain in full (rest from reference TRBV11-3 and TRBJ1-1): EAGVVQSPRYKIIEKKQPVAFWCNPISGHNTLYWYLQNLGQGPELLIRYENEEAVDDSQLPKDRFSAERLKGVDSTLKIQPAELGDSAVYLCASSRRTTDTEAFFGQGTRLTVV.

The chain recombines TRBV28 with TRBJ2-3; no clear D gene. The germline V gene encodes CDR1 MDHEN and CDR2 SYDVKM. This CDR3 spans 13 amino acids. V shed 5 bases and J shed 3 bases, with 9 bases lying between them. CDR3: CASSAALTDTQYF. The CDR3 bases are TGTGCCAGCAGTGCAGCGTTGACAGATACGCAGTATTTT.

This clonotype showed up just a few times. The V and J genes are TRBV12-3 or TRBV12-4 and TRBJ2-3, with D possibly TRBD1 on 6 matching bases. The CDR3 has 15 amino acids. V lost 5 bases, J lost 0 bases, and 12 bases lay in between. CDR3 in amino acids: CASSPIGGSTDTQYF. For the CDR3, the DNA is TGTGCCAGCAGTCCGATAGGGGGTAGCACAGATACGCAGTATTTT.

This clonotype was picked up one time. The rearrangement links TRBV20-1 to TRBJ2-7; 7 bases are shared with TRBD2. The germline V gene encodes CDR1 DFQATT and CDR2 SNEGSKA (reference sequence). CDR3 length: 15 residues. The J segment lost 2 bases and the V segment lost 0 bases, leaving 7 bases of the junction unmatched. As DNA, the CDR3 is TGCAGTGCTAGAGAAAGCGGGATCACAACCTACGAGCAGTACTTC. This translates into CSARESGITTYEQYF.

This clonotype was seen at least ten times. This sequence joins TRBV20-1 and TRBJ1-5, with TRBD1 as a possible D gene (5 bases). CDR1 is DFQATT and CDR2 is SNEGSKA in the germline V gene (reference sequence). The CDR3 length is 15 residues. Trimming took 2 bases from V and 1 from J, leaving 12 bases between them. In DNA, the CDR3 is TGCAGTGCTAGATTGGCAGGGATAAGCAATCAGCCCCAGCATTTT. Protein product: CSARLAGISNQPQHF.

The V gene is TRBV24-1, the J gene TRBJ2-3, with 8 positions matching TRBD1. The germline gives CDR1 KGHDR, CDR2 SFDVKD. There are 15 residues in the CDR3. V was pared by 4 bases and J by 4 bases, with 6 bases of the junction left unmatched. The chain's CDR3 is CATSEPGQVPDTQYF. The CDR3 DNA reads TGTGCCACCAGTGAACCGGGACAGGTCCCAGATACGCAGTATTTT.

The chain employs TRBV11-3 and TRBJ1-1; D gene ambiguous. V gave up 3 bases and J gave up 6 bases, with 11 bases separating them. Germline CDR1 SGHNT, CDR2 YENEEA. The CDR3 is 13 amino acids. CDR3 residues: CASSLVGISEAFF. The DNA of the CDR3 is TGTGCCAGCAGCTTGGTGGGGATATCTGAAGCTTTCTTT.

This clonotype was found a few times. The chain has TRBV5-1 and TRBJ2-3; D remains ambiguous. CDR1 is SGHRS, CDR2 YFSETQ, per germline. This CDR3 region has 16 residues. Trimming took 0 bases from V and 0 from J, leaving 11 bases between them. Here the CDR3 reads CASSLAAPASTDTQYF. For the CDR3, the DNA is TGCGCCAGCAGCTTGGCCGCCCCGGCAAGCACAGATACGCAGTATTTT.